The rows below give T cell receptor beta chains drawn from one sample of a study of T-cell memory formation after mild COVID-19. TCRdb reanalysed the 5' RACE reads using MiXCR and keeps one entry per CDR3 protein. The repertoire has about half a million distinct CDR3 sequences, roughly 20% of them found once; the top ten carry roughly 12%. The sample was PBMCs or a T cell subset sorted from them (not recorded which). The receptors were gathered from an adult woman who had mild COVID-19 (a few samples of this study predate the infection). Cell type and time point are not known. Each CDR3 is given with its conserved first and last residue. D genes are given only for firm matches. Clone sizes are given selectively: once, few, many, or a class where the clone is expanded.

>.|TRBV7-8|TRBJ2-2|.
CASSRTSNTGELFF
TGTGCCAGCTCAAGGACATCGAACACCGGGGAGCTGTTTTTT
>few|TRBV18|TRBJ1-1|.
CASSPTGGGGNTEAFF
TGTGCCAGCTCACCAACAGGTGGCGGTGGGAACACTGAAGCTTTCTTT
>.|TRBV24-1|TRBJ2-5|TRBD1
CATSDSTGGLLETQYF
TGTGCCACCAGTGATTCAACAGGGGGTCTGTTGGAGACCCAGTACTTC
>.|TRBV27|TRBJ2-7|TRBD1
CASNTGQGFYEQYF
TGTGCCAGCAACACGGGACAGGGGTTCTACGAGCAGTACTTC
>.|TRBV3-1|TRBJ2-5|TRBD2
CASSQAERGLSETQYF
TGTGCCAGCAGCCAAGCGGAGCGGGGGTTGAGTGAGACCCAGTACTTC
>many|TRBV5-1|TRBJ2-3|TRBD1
CASSWGTGETDTQYF
TGCGCCAGCAGCTGGGGGACAGGGGAGACAGATACGCAGTATTTT
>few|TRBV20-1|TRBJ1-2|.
CSAHSTGSRANYGYTF
TGCAGTGCCCACAGCACAGGGTCCCGTGCTAACTATGGCTACACCTTC
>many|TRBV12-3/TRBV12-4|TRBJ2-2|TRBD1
CASRGTGNTGELFF
TGTGCCAGCAGGGGGACAGGAAACACCGGGGAGCTGTTTTTT
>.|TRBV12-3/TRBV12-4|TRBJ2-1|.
CASSFVEGWVYNEQFF
TGTGCCAGCAGTTTCGTGGAGGGCTGGGTCTACAATGAGCAGTTCTTC
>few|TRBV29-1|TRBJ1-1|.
CSVELWGAANTEAFF
TGCAGCGTTGAATTGTGGGGGGCCGCGAACACTGAAGCTTTCTTT
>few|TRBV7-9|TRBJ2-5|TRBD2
CASSLVQRGTYQETQYF
TGTGCCAGCAGCTTAGTCCAGCGGGGGACGTACCAAGAGACCCAGTACTTC
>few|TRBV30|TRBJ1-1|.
CAWSPENTEAFF
TGTGCCTGGAGCCCGGAGAACACTGAAGCTTTCTTT
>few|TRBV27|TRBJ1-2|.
CASSHDPRGRGYGYTF
TGTGCCAGCAGTCACGACCCCCGAGGCAGGGGCTATGGCTACACCTTC
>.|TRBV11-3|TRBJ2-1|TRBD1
CASSSSRDRGPNEQFF
TGTGCCAGCAGCTCGAGCCGGGACAGGGGGCCAAATGAGCAGTTCTTC
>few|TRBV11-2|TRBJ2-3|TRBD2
CASSLKLAGGADTQYF
TGTGCCAGCAGCTTAAAACTAGCGGGAGGTGCAGATACGCAGTATTTT
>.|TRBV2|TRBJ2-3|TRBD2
CASNILAGSTDTQYF
TGTGCCAGCAATATACTAGCGGGTAGCACAGATACGCAGTATTTT
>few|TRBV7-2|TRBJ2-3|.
CASSLGQWFGTDTQYF
TGTGCCAGCAGCTTAGGTCAGTGGTTTGGCACAGATACGCAGTATTTT
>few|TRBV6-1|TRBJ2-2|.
CASSEVQDYLFF
TGTGCCAGCAGTGAGGTGCAGGATTACCTGTTTTTT
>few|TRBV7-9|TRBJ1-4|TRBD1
CASSSGQGAEKLFF
TGTGCCAGCAGCTCGGGACAGGGGGCCGAAAAACTGTTTTTT
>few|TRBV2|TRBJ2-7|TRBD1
CASRATGWEQYF
TGTGCCAGCAGGGCGACAGGGTGGGAGCAGTACTTC
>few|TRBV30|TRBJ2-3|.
CAWGGMVGVTDTQYF
TGTGCCTGGGGGGGAATGGTGGGAGTCACAGATACGCAGTATTTT
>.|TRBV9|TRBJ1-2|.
CASSQPGRSFNYGYTF
TGTGCCAGCAGCCAACCGGGGAGGTCTTTTAACTATGGCTACACCTTC
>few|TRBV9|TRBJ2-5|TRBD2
CASSPRLAGGLEETQYF
TGTGCCAGCAGCCCTCGGCTAGCGGGGGGGCTAGAAGAGACCCAGTACTTC
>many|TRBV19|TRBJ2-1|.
CATGSHSSYNEQFF
TGTGCCACCGGGTCCCATAGCTCCTACAATGAGCAGTTCTTC
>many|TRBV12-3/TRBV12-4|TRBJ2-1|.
CASSLPGSYNEQFF
TGTGCCAGCAGTTTACCAGGCTCCTACAATGAGCAGTTCTTC
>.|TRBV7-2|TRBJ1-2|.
CASSYPVSPNGYTF
TGTGCCAGCAGCTACCCCGTCAGTCCGAATGGCTACACCTTC
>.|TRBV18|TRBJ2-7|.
CASSPRVTGGGSYEQYF
TGTGCCAGCTCACCAAGGGTGACAGGTGGTGGCTCCTACGAGCAGTACTTC
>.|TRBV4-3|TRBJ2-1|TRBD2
CASSPKPAGEAHEQFF
TGCGCCAGCAGCCCCAAACCGGCGGGAGAGGCCCATGAGCAGTTCTTC
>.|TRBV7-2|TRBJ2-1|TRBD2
CASSRYSGGAGNEQFF
TGTGCCAGCAGCCGCTATAGCGGGGGGGCAGGAAATGAGCAGTTCTTC
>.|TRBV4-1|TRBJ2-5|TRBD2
CASSHRGGAEETQYF
TGCGCCAGCAGCCATCGCGGGGGGGCGGAGGAGACCCAGTACTTC
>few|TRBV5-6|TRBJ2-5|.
CASRWTAQETQYF
TGTGCCAGCAGATGGACAGCGCAAGAGACCCAGTACTTC
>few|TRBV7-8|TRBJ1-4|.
CASSLSSLNEKLFF
TGTGCCAGCAGCTTATCCTCCTTAAATGAAAAACTGTTTTTT
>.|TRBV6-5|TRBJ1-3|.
CASSYFAGTGNTIYF
TGTGCCAGCAGTTACTTCGCAGGGACTGGAAACACCATATATTTT
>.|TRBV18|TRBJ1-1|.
CASSPGAGQSNTEAFF
TGTGCCAGCTCACCTGGGGCCGGACAGAGTAACACTGAAGCTTTCTTT
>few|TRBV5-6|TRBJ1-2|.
CASSLSSGRANYGYTF
TGTGCCAGCAGCTTGAGCTCCGGCAGGGCGAACTATGGCTACACCTTC
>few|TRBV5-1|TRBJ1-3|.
CASRQASGGNTIYF
TGCGCCAGCAGACAGGCCTCAGGTGGAAACACCATATATTTT
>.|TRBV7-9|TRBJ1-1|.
CASSIGFGGANTEAFF
TGTGCCAGCAGCATTGGGTTTGGGGGCGCGAACACTGAAGCTTTCTTT